This T cell receptor (beta chain) came from a study of cytomegalovirus exposure and HLA in healthy donors. PCR primers comprised 60 Vbeta and 13 Jbeta primers. The assay was immunoSEQ multiplex PCR, and TCRdb's table has in-frame clones only and misses some. The top ten hold about 7.1% of the sample, which has approximately 150,000 clones, 63% seen once. The sample holds a few counts of this clone. The V end lost 4 bases, the J end lost 7 bases, and 11 bases lay between the germline ends. Germline V gene data show CDR1 as LNHDA and CDR2 as SQIVND (reference sequence). CDR3 length: 12 residues. The chain carries TRBV19 and TRBJ2-7; D is possibly TRBD1 (6 bases). The sequenced sample consisted of PBMCs. This clonotype was sampled from a woman aged 60 to 75 in good health and CMV-seropositive. The CDR3 DNA reads as TGTGCCAGTAGTACAGGGGTAGGGGAGCAGTACTTC. Translated, it gives CASSTGVGEQYF.